This passage covers 17 T cell receptor beta chains from one sample sequenced in a study of T cells in Graves' hyperthyroidism and ophthalmopathy. RNA transcripts gave rise to amplified TCR beta CDR3 regions. The TCR CDR3 was amplified in a first-round RT-PCR using the HTBI primer set. TCRdb re-called the multiplex PCR reads through MiXCR, storing one row per CDR3 protein. The data contain approximately 370,000 distinct CDR3 sequences, 17% of them singletons. Sequenced: blood. Every receptor here comes from a woman under 40 with Graves' hyperthyroidism that later progressed to Graves' ophthalmopathy.

This clonotype was observed at least ten times. The rearrangement uses TRBV24-1 and TRBJ1-5, with a possible D match to TRBD1 (5 bases). V was trimmed by 3 bases and J by 5 bases, leaving 7 bases between them. The germline V gene encodes CDR1 KGHDR and CDR2 SFDVKD. The CDR3 totals 13 residues. For the CDR3, the DNA is TGTGCCACCAGTGATGAGGGGTATCAGCCCCAGCATTTT. This sequence encodes CATSDEGYQPQHF.

This clonotype has only a few counts. V and J are TRBV3-1 and TRBJ2-4; TRBD1 might be the D (5 bases). The CDR3 consists of 19 residues. In germline, CDR1 is LGHDT, CDR2 YNNKEL (reference sequence). Trimming removed 0 bases at V and 9 bases at J, with 27 bases between. The CDR3 reads CASSQDRAGSFEARGIQYF. The CDR3 DNA is TGTGCCAGCAGCCAAGATCGGGCAGGGTCGTTCGAAGCCCGCGGCATTCAGTACTTC.

The chain links TRBV19 to TRBJ2-2; a weak D match, TRBD2 (5 bases). With 7 bases removed from V and 6 bases from J, the gap between germline ends came to 24 bases. Germline CDR1 reads LNHDA; CDR2 reads SQIVND (reference sequence). There are 17 residues in the CDR3. The chain's CDR3 is CASKGAGLPSEAGELFF. CDR3 DNA sequence: TGTGCCAGTAAGGGTGCAGGTTTACCCTCGGAGGCCGGGGAGCTGTTTTTT. Full variable domain (rest looked up from reference TRBV19 and TRBJ2-2): DGGITQSPKYLFRKEGQNVTLSCEQNLNHDAMYWYRQDPGQGLRLIYYSQIVNDFQKGDIAEGYSVSREKKESFPLTVTSAQKNPTAFYLCASKGAGLPSEAGELFFGEGSRLTVL.

Ten or more counts support this clonotype. The chain recombines TRBV28 with TRBJ2-7, with TRBD2 matching 7 bases. CDR3 size: 13 residues. Germline V gives CDR1 MDHEN, CDR2 SYDVKM. The J segment lost 9 bases and the V segment lost 2 bases, leaving 7 bases of the junction unmatched. CDR3 DNA: TGTGCCAGCAGTTTAGCGGGAGTTGTCGGGCAGTACTTC. Residues: CASSLAGVVGQYF.

Ten or more counts support this clonotype. The rearrangement links TRBV5-6 to TRBJ1-6, with D tentatively TRBD1 (5 bases). Germline V gives CDR1 SGHDT, CDR2 YYEEEE. V was clipped by 1 base and J by 10 bases, with 15 bases between them. This CDR3 comprises 15 residues. DNA for the CDR3: TGTGCCAGCAGCTTGATCGGACAAGCGGGATCACCCCTCCACTTT. Its translation is CASSLIGQAGSPLHF.

The gene calls are TRBV2 and TRBJ2-5; TRBD2 matches at 10 bases. Germline V lookup: CDR1 SNHLY, CDR2 FYNNEI. The trim removed 8 bases at V and 2 bases at J, leaving 5 bases unmatched. The CDR3 contains 14 residues. Here the CDR3 DNA reads TGTGCCAGCGGACTAGCGGAAAGTCAAGAGACCCAGTACTTC. Protein sequence: CASGLAESQETQYF. Based on the CDR3 plus reference TRBV2 and TRBJ2-5, the full variable domain is EPEVTQTPSHQVTQMGQEVILRCVPISNHLYFYWYRQILGQKVEFLVSFYNNEISEKSEIFDDQFSVERPDGSNFTLKIRSTKLEDSAMYFCASGLAESQETQYFGPGTRLLVL.

Ten or more counts support this clonotype. The chain has TRBV12-3 or TRBV12-4 and TRBJ2-3, with TRBD2 matching 7 bases. V lost 6 bases, J lost 4 bases, and 10 bases stayed unmatched. This CDR3 contains 15 residues. The CDR3: CASSRPREASDTQYF. The CDR3 nucleotides read TGTGCCAGCAGCCGCCCTCGGGAGGCCTCAGATACGCAGTATTTT.

This clonotype was counted many times. The chain employs TRBV2 and TRBJ1-6, with D maybe TRBD1 (5 bases). CDR1 is SNHLY, CDR2 FYNNEI, per germline. Trimming took off 7 bases at V and 5 bases at J, with 18 bases between the two ends. The CDR3 spans 16 residues. In DNA form, the CDR3 reads TGTGCCAGCACCCCGGGGCGACAGAGAAATAATTCACCCCTCCACTTT. It codes for CASTPGRQRNNSPLHF.

This clonotype occurred many times. The chain employs TRBV2 and TRBJ1-5, with 10 bases that match TRBD1. Germline CDR1 SNHLY, CDR2 FYNNEI. This CDR3 contains 15 residues. V lost 2 bases to trimming and J lost 4 bases; unmatched junction nucleotides: 2. The chain's CDR3 is CASSEMGQGNQPQHF. The DNA of the CDR3 is TGTGCCAGCAGTGAAATGGGACAGGGGAATCAGCCCCAGCATTTT.

As concerns this clonotype: This could be a read error, since a much larger clone is one nucleotide away. J is TRBJ1-6 and V is TRBV19; 7 nucleotides align to TRBD1. Germline loops: CDR1 LNHDA, CDR2 SQIVND (reference sequence). This CDR3 is built from 15 residues. V dropped 5 bases and J dropped 4; count of bases not matched to a gene: 5. The CDR3 DNA sequence: TGTGCCAGTAGTGAAACAGGGGAGTATAATTCACCCCTCCACTTT. It yields the protein CASSETGEYNSPLHF.

This clonotype was picked up many times. The chain couples TRBV19 to TRBJ1-2, with D perhaps TRBD1 (5 bases). This CDR3 is built from 14 residues. V lost 5 bases and J lost 3, with 13 bases in between. Germline loops: CDR1 LNHDA, CDR2 SQIVND (reference sequence). The CDR3, as DNA: TGTGCCAGTAGTGGGGTATCGGGGGACTATGGCTACACCTTC. Its translation: CASSGVSGDYGYTF.

V usage is TRBV5-8 and J usage is TRBJ2-1; the D call may be TRBD1 or TRBD2 (5 bases each). The ends were cut back, 4 bases at V and 3 bases at J, with 17 bases in the middle. The CDR3 is 16 residues long. The germline V gene has CDR1 SGHTS and CDR2 YDEGEE. As DNA, the CDR3 is TGTGCCAGCAGCCCTGTTGGGACCGCCGGCTACAATGAGCAGTTCTTC. The encoded protein is CASSPVGTAGYNEQFF.

This clonotype came up many times. CDR3 bases: TGCGCCAGCAGCTCGCGAGGGGATTTGGAGACCCAGTACTTC. Its translation is CASSSRGDLETQYF. The rearrangement uses TRBV4-1 and TRBJ2-5, with D possibly called TRBD1 or TRBD2 (5 bases each). The V end lost 5 bases, the J end lost 5 bases, and 15 bases lay between the germline ends. This CDR3 has 14 residues. Germline V CDR1 and CDR2: MGHRA, YSYEKL.

This clonotype was counted at least ten times. V usage is TRBV10-3 and J usage is TRBJ2-2, with a tentative D call TRBD2 (6 bases). The CDR3 spans 15 residues. V lost 6 bases and J lost 3, with 14 bases in between. Germline CDR1 reads ENHRY; CDR2 reads SYGVKD. DNA for the CDR3: TGTGCCATCAGGAAGGAGGGGCATGACACCGGGGAGCTGTTTTTT. It translates to CAIRKEGHDTGELFF.

This clonotype has a count of ten or more. The chain has TRBV6-1 and TRBJ1-6; D gene ambiguous. Per the germline V gene, CDR1 is MNHNS and CDR2 is SASEGT. Trimming shortened V by 5 bases and J by 7 bases, and 12 bases separated the two germline ends. The CDR3 spans 14 residues. The DNA of the CDR3 is TGTGCCAGCAGTCTACGGGTCGCGAATTCACCCCTCCACTTT. As protein: CASSLRVANSPLHF.

This clonotype has a handful of counts. CDR3: CSVREGAEKVTEAFF. DNA for the CDR3: TGCAGTGTCAGAGAGGGGGCAGAGAAGGTCACTGAAGCTTTCTTT. V gene TRBV20-1 combines with J gene TRBJ1-1, with 7 bases aligning to TRBD1. CDR3 size: 15 residues. Germline CDR1 DFQATT, CDR2 SNEGSKA (reference sequence). V was clipped by 7 bases and J by 4 bases; unmatched bases: 15.

This clonotype has ten or more counts. This chain links TRBV4-1 with TRBJ2-7, with D maybe TRBD2 (6 bases). Trimming cost V 0 bases and J 2 bases, with 11 bases left between them. CDR1 and CDR2 from the germline V gene are MGHRA and YSYEKL. The CDR3 sequence is 15 residues long. This CDR3 is CASSQDGTPTYEQYF. The DNA of the CDR3 is TGCGCCAGCAGCCAAGATGGGACTCCAACCTACGAGCAGTACTTC.